Listed below are T cell receptor beta chains from one sample, sequenced in a study of shared clonotypes between healthy human individuals. Sequenced by immunoSEQ multiplex PCR; TCRdb stores in-frame clones only, minus some. The sample records 2 million to 2.5 million clones, 90% to 96% being singletons. What was sequenced was naive CD4+ T cells sorted from blood. These receptors were obtained from a man aged 18 to 35 in good health. CDR3s include the opening cysteine and the closing phenylalanine or tryptophan. A D gene is named only where the DNA matches it firmly. A row's size may be missing; if present it is once, few, many or a size class.

size,length,J,V,D,CDR3,DNA
once,15,TRBJ1-2,TRBV7-9,TRBD1,CASSSRQGQGYGYTF,TGTGCCAGCAGCTCCCGACAGGGTCAAGGCTATGGCTACACCTTC
.,16,TRBJ2-1,TRBV5-1,TRBD1,CASSGRQGSSYNEQFF,TGCGCCAGCAGCGGGAGACAGGGGAGCTCCTACAATGAGCAGTTCTTC
once,14,TRBJ2-7,TRBV6-4,TRBD1,CASRPGQGVYEQYF,TGTGCCAGCCGGCCGGGACAGGGGGTTTACGAGCAGTACTTC
.,13,TRBJ2-2,TRBV30,.,CAWSSHYTGELFF,TGTGCCTGGAGTTCCCACTACACCGGGGAGCTGTTTTTT
.,12,TRBJ1-2,TRBV29-1,.,CSVGTVNYGYTF,TGCAGCGTTGGGACCGTTAACTATGGCTACACCTTC
.,17,TRBJ2-7,TRBV27,TRBD2,CASSSRGSGTWGYEQYF,TGTGCCAGCAGTTCACGGGGGAGCGGGACTTGGGGATACGAGCAGTACTTC
.,16,TRBJ1-5,TRBV30,TRBD1,CAWSVVGRGRGQPQHF,TGTGCCTGGAGTGTCGTTGGCAGGGGGCGCGGTCAGCCCCAGCATTTT
.,18,TRBJ1-5,TRBV12-5,.,CASGLVLWAGDANQPQHF,TGTGCTAGTGGTTTGGTACTCTGGGCAGGGGACGCGAATCAGCCCCAGCATTTT
.,15,TRBJ2-7,TRBV28,TRBD1,CASSLGDRGVYEQYF,TGTGCCAGCAGTTTAGGTGACAGGGGCGTCTACGAGCAGTACTTC
.,15,TRBJ2-7,TRBV6-1,.,CASSERWDGPYEQYF,TGTGCCAGCAGTGAACGGTGGGACGGTCCCTACGAGCAGTACTTC
.,15,TRBJ2-7,TRBV28,TRBD2,CASSMRLAGGYEQYF,TGTGCCAGCAGTATGAGACTAGCGGGGGGATACGAGCAGTACTTC
once,13,TRBJ1-6,TRBV7-3,.,CASSLNGVSPLHF,TGTGCCAGCAGCTTAAACGGGGTCTCACCCCTCCACTTT
.,16,TRBJ2-1,TRBV7-2,TRBD2,CASSLASGRFVDEQFF,TGTGCCAGCAGCTTAGCTAGCGGGAGGTTTGTCGATGAGCAGTTCTTC
.,15,TRBJ2-3,TRBV10-2,TRBD2,CASRPSGGNTDTQYF,TGCGCCAGCAGGCCAAGCGGGGGGAACACAGATACGCAGTATTTT
.,14,TRBJ1-3,TRBV5-4,.,CASSFRGDGNTIYF,TGTGCCAGCAGCTTTAGGGGCGACGGAAACACCATATATTTT
.,15,TRBJ1-3,TRBV19,.,CASSIGSISGNTIYF,TGTGCCAGTAGTATTGGGAGTATCTCTGGAAACACCATATATTTT
once,15,TRBJ2-5,TRBV7-2,TRBD2,CASSLYSGSGETQYF,TGTGCCAGCAGTCTTTATAGCGGGAGCGGGGAGACCCAGTACTTC
.,15,TRBJ1-6,TRBV14,.,CASSQALGGSSPLHF,TGTGCCAGCAGCCAAGCTTTGGGGGGGAGTTCACCCCTCCACTTT
.,15,TRBJ1-3,TRBV7-9,.,CASSFRQSTGNTIYF,TGTGCCAGCAGCTTCAGACAGTCAACTGGAAACACCATATATTTT
.,12,TRBJ1-2,TRBV6-6,TRBD1,CASRAWDSGYTF,TGTGCCAGCAGGGCCTGGGACAGCGGCTACACCTTC
.,14,TRBJ1-5,TRBV9,.,CASSVGVGGQPQHF,TGTGCCAGCAGCGTAGGGGTGGGGGGTCAGCCCCAGCATTTT
.,14,TRBJ1-5,TRBV5-6,TRBD1,CASNNRGSNQPQHF,TGTGCCAGCAACAACAGGGGTAGCAATCAGCCCCAGCATTTT
.,17,TRBJ2-3,TRBV11-3,TRBD1,CASSPGTAKPSTDTQYF,TGTGCCAGCAGCCCTGGGACAGCTAAACCCTCCACAGATACGCAGTATTTT
once,14,TRBJ2-4,TRBV6-5,TRBD1,CASSRGQPKNIQYF,TGTGCCAGCAGTAGGGGACAGCCCAAAAACATTCAGTACTTC
.,15,TRBJ1-1,TRBV2,TRBD1,CASTWDSSMNTEAFF,TGTGCCAGCACTTGGGACAGCTCGATGAACACTGAAGCTTTCTTT
.,14,TRBJ1-1,TRBV7-9,.,CASSLTGLNTEAFF,TGTGCCAGCAGCTTGACGGGATTGAACACTGAAGCTTTCTTT
.,15,TRBJ2-3,TRBV7-9,TRBD1,CASSFRTGNTDTQYF,TGTGCCAGCAGCTTCCGGACAGGGAACACAGATACGCAGTATTTT
.,15,TRBJ1-2,TRBV5-1,.,CASRPIPGPQYGYTF,TGCGCCAGCAGACCAATACCGGGACCTCAGTATGGCTACACCTTC
.,13,TRBJ2-7,TRBV6-6,.,CATQMRSSYEQYF,TGTGCCACCCAAATGAGAAGCTCCTACGAGCAGTACTTC
.,15,TRBJ2-1,TRBV30,.,CAWSADSHSNNEQFF,TGTGCCTGGAGTGCGGACAGCCACTCCAACAATGAGCAGTTCTTC
.,16,TRBJ2-6,TRBV10-3,.,CAISDPTGTGANVLTF,TGTGCCATCAGTGACCCAACAGGGACTGGGGCCAACGTCCTGACTTTC
.,16,TRBJ2-1,TRBV10-1,TRBD2,CASSESRTRVYNEQFF,TGCGCCAGCAGTGAGTCGAGGACTAGGGTCTACAATGAGCAGTTCTTC
.,16,TRBJ1-1,TRBV7-2,TRBD1,CASSLGGQGMNTEAFF,TGTGCCAGCAGCTTAGGCGGACAGGGGATGAACACTGAAGCTTTCTTT
.,13,TRBJ1-4,TRBV5-1,.,CASTDASNEKLFF,TGCGCCAGCACAGATGCATCTAATGAAAAACTGTTTTTT
.,13,TRBJ2-2,TRBV29-1,TRBD1,CSVDRDNTGELFF,TGCAGCGTGGACAGGGACAACACCGGGGAGCTGTTTTTT
.,16,TRBJ1-4,TRBV6-5,.,CASSYSTGTPGEKLFF,TGTGCCAGCAGTTACTCGACCGGGACCCCAGGTGAAAAACTGTTTTTT
.,15,TRBJ2-1,TRBV25-1,.,CASSLGRSSYNEQFF,TGTGCCAGCAGCCTGGGACGAAGCTCCTACAATGAGCAGTTCTTC
.,13,TRBJ2-7,TRBV11-3,.,CASSGSSDYEQYF,TGTGCCAGCAGTGGTAGTTCAGACTACGAGCAGTACTTC
.,14,TRBJ2-1,TRBV9,TRBD2,CASSLTSGGGEQFF,TGTGCCAGCAGCCTGACTAGCGGGGGCGGTGAGCAGTTCTTC
.,14,TRBJ1-1,TRBV11-2,.,CASSWDGGNTEAFF,TGTGCCAGCAGCTGGGATGGGGGGAACACTGAAGCTTTCTTT